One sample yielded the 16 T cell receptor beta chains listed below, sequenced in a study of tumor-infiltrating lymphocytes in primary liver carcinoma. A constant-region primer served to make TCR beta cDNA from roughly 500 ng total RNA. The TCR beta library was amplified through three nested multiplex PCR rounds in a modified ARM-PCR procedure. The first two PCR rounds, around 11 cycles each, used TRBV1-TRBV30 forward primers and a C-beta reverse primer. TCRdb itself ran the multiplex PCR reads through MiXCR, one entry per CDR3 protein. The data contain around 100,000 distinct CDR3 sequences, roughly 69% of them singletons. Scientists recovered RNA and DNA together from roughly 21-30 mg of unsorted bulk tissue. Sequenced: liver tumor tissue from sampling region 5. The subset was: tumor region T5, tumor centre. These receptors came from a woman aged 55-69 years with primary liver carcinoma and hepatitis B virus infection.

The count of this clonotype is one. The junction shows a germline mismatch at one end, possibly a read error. Here the CDR3 reads CTSSYQPVAGPYEQYF. The DNA of the CDR3 is TGTACCAGCAGTTACCAACCGGTAGCGGGACCATACGAGCAGTACTTC. The V and J genes are TRBV6-5 and TRBJ2-7; 8 bases match TRBD2. The CDR3 is 16 residues long. The germline gives CDR1 MNHEY, CDR2 SVGAGI.

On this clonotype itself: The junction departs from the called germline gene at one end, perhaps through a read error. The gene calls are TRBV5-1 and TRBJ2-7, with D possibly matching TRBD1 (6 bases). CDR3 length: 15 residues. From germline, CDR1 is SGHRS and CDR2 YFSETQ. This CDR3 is CANSFGDNLGYEQYF. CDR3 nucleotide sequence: TGCGCCAACAGCTTCGGGGACAACCTGGGCTACGAGCAGTACTTC.

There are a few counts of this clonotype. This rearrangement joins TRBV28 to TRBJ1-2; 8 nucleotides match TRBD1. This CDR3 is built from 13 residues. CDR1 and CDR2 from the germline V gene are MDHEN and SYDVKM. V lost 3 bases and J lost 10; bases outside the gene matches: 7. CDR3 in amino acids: CASSFSRGQAYTF. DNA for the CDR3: TGTGCCAGCAGTTTCAGCAGGGGGCAAGCCTACACCTTC.

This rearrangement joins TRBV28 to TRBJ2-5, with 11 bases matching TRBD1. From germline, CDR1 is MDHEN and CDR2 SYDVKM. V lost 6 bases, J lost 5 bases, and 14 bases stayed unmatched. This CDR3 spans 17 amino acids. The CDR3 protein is CASRNAGLDRGQETQYF. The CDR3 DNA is TGTGCCAGCAGAAACGCAGGCCTGGACAGGGGGCAGGAGACCCAGTACTTC. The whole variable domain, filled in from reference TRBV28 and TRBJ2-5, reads DVKVTQSSRYLVKRTGEKVFLECVQDMDHENMFWYRQDPGLGLRLIYFSYDVKMKEKGDIPEGYSVSREKKERFSLILESASTNQTSMYLCASRNAGLDRGQETQYFGPGTRLLVL.

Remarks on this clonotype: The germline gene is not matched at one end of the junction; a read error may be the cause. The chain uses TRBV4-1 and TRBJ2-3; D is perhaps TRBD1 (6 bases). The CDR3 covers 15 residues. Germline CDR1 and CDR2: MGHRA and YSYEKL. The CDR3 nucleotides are TGCACCAGCAGCCTGGGACACTGCAGCACAGTTACGCAGTATTTT. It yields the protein CTSSLGHCSTVTQYF.

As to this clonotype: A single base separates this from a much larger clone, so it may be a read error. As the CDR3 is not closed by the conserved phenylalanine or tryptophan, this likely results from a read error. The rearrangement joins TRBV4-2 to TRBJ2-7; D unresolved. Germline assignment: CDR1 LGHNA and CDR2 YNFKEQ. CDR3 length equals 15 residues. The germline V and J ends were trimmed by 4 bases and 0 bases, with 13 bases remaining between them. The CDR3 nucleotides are TGTGCCAGCAGCCTACTACCTAGGAGCTCCTACGAGCAGTACTCC. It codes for CASSLLPRSSYEQYS.

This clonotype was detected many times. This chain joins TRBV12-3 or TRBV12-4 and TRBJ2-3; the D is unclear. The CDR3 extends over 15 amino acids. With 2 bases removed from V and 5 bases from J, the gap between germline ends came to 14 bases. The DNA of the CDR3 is TGTGCCAGCAGTTTATGGGGTATGGGGAAAGATACGCAGTATTTT. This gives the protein CASSLWGMGKDTQYF.

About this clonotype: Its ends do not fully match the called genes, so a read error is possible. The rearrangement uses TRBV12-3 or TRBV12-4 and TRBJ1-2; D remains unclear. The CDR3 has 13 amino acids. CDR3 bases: TGTGTCAGCAGCTCAAGGGTAAACTATGGCTACGCCTTC. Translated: CVSSSRVNYGYAF.

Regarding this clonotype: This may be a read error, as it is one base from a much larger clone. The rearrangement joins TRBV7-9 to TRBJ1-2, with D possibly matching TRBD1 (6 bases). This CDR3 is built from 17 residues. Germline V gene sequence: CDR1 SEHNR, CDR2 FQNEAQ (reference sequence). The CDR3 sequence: CASSSLPIRGTNNGYTF. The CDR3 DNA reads TGTGCCAGCAGCTCCCTCCCAATTAGGGGGACTAACAATGGCTACACCTTC.

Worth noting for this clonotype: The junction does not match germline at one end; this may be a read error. CDR3 nucleotide sequence: TGTGGCAGCAGCTCACGCCCGGACAGGGGAGCGTATTCTGGAAACGCCATATATTTT. Translating gives CGSSSRPDRGAYSGNAIYF. J is TRBJ1-3 and V is TRBV11-2, with 9 bases fitting TRBD1. CDR3 length: 19 residues. Per the germline V gene, CDR1 is SGHAT and CDR2 is FQNNGV.

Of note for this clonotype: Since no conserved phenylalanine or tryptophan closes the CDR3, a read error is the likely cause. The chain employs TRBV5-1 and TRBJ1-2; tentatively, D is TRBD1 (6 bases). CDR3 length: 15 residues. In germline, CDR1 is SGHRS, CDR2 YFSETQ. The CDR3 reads CASTLSGTWGDGYTS. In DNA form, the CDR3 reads TGCGCCAGCACCTTGTCCGGGACATGGGGAGATGGCTACACCTCC.

CDR3 region: CASTFRPGTAYEQYF. As DNA, the CDR3 is TGTGCCAGCACCTTTAGGCCTGGGACAGCCTACGAGCAGTACTTC. V gene TRBV7-3 combines with J gene TRBJ2-7; TRBD1 agrees at 7 bases. Trimming at V came to 7 bases and at J to 2 bases, leaving 11 bases not matched to a gene. The CDR3 loop spans 15 amino acids. In germline, CDR1 is SGHTA, CDR2 FQGTGA.

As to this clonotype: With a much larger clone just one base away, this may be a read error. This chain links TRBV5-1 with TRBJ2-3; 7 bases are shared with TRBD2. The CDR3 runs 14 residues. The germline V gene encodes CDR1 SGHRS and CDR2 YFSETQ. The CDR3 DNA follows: TGCGCCAGCAGCCCCGGAGGCGGGGGAGATACGCACTATTTT. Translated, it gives CASSPGGGGDTHYF.

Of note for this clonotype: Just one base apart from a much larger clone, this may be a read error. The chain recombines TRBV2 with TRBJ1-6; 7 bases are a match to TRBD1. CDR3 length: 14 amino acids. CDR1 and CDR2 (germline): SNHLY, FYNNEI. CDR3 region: CVSLLGQYNSPLHF. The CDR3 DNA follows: TGTGTCAGCCTTTTGGGACAGTATAATTCACCCCTCCACTTT.

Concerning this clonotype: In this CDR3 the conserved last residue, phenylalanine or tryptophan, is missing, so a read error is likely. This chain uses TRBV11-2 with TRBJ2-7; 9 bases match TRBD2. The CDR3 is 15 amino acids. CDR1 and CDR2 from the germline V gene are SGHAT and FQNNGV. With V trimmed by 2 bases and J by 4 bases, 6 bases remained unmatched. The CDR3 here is CASSLMSSGMYEQYI. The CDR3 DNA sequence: TGTGCCAGCAGCTTAATGTCTAGCGGGATGTACGAGCAGTACATC.

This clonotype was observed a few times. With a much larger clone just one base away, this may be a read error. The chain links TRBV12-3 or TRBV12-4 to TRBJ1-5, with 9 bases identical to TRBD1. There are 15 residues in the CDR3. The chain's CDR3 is CASSQRTGANQAQHF. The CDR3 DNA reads TGTGCCAGCAGCCAACGGACAGGGGCTAATCAGGCCCAGCATTTT.